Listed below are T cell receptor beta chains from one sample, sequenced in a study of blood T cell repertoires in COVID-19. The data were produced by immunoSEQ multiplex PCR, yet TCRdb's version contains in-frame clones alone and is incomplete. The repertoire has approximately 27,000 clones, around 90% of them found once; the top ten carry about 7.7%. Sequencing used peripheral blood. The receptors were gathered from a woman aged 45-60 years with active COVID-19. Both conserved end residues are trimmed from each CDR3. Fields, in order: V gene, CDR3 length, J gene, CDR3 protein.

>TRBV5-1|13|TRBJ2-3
ASRGGQGSTDTQY
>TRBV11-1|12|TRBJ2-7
ASSFGDSFYEQY
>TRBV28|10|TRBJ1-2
ASSKQSYGYT
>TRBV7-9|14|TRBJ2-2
ASSSRGLARTGELF
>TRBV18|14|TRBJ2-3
ASSPPGARGTDTQY
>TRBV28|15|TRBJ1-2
ASSGTGRAKTNYGYT
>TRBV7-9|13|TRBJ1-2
ASSPRGLGNYGYT
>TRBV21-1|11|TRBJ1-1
ASSVRTGMKAF
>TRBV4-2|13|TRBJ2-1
ASSQDSGSYNEQF
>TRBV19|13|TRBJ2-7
ASSIGQGLSYEQY
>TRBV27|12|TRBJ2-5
ASSSLGQQETQY
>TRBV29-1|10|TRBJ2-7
SVETESWEQY
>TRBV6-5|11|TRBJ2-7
ASIAGGRYEQY